Below, 24 T cell receptor beta chains from the same sample are listed, as sequenced in a study of blood T cell repertoires in COVID-19. The repertoire was sequenced with immunoSEQ multiplex PCR; TCRdb's copy has only in-frame clones and lacks some. The sample holds 200,000 to 300,000 clones; 82% are singletons and the top ten take over 3.5%. Material for sequencing was peripheral blood. The origin of the receptors is a woman in her 70s with acute or convalescent COVID-19.

The J gene is TRBJ1-6, the V gene TRBV28; 8 bases are shared with TRBD1. This CDR3 has 15 residues. Germline CDR1 is MDHEN and CDR2 is SYDVKM. Trimming removed 5 bases from V and 7 bases from J; junction bases left unmatched: 7. The CDR3: CASSSSDRGNSPLHF. DNA for the CDR3: TGTGCCAGCAGTAGTTCAGACAGGGGCAATTCACCCCTCCACTTT. Full variable domain (outside the CDR3, taken from reference TRBV28 and TRBJ1-6): DVKVTQSSRYLVKRTGEKVFLECVQDMDHENMFWYRQDPGLGLRLIYFSYDVKMKEKGDIPEGYSVSREKKERFSLILESASTNQTSMYLCASSSSDRGNSPLHFGNGTRLTVT.

The V and J genes are TRBV7-2 and TRBJ2-2; D may be TRBD1 (5 bases). The CDR3 has 13 amino acids. The V end lost 5 bases, the J end lost 7 bases, and 11 bases lay between the germline ends. Per the germline V gene, CDR1 is SGHTA and CDR2 is FQGNSA. CDR3 in DNA: TGTGCCAGCAGCCGAGAAAGGGGCGGGGAGCTGTTTTTT. This translates into CASSRERGGELFF. The whole variable domain, filled in from reference TRBV7-2 and TRBJ2-2, reads GAGVSQSPSNKVTEKGKDVELRCDPISGHTALYWYRQSLGQGLEFLIYFQGNSAPDKSGLPSDRFSAERTGGSVSTLTIQRTQQEDSAVYLCASSRERGGELFFGEGSRLTVL.

The chain joins TRBV10-3 to TRBJ1-5, with D uncertain. The CDR3 runs 14 residues. Germline loops: CDR1 ENHRY, CDR2 SYGVKD. Trimming pared 7 bases from V and 1 base from J, leaving 11 bases between. The CDR3 loop is CAINSGSSNQPQHF. CDR3 DNA sequence: TGTGCCATCAATTCCGGGAGCAGCAATCAGCCCCAGCATTTT.

This chain joins TRBV5-8 and TRBJ2-4, with D perhaps TRBD1 (7 bases). The ends were cut back, 1 base at V and 7 bases at J, with 12 bases in the middle. This CDR3 region has 14 residues. Germline V CDR1 and CDR2: SGHTS, YDEGEE. CDR3 in DNA: TGTGCCAGCAGCTTGAGCAGGGGGGTTAACATTCAGTACTTC. Amino acids: CASSLSRGVNIQYF.

CDR3 loop: CAWSTGPGANVLTF. The DNA for the CDR3 is TGTGCCTGGAGTACGGGTCCTGGGGCCAACGTCCTGACTTTC. The rearrangement uses TRBV30 and TRBJ2-6; D is uncertain. The CDR3 sequence is 14 residues long. Trimming left V 2 bases short and J 2 bases short, with 7 bases between. Germline CDR1 and CDR2: GTSNPN and SVGIG (reference sequence).

The chain employs TRBV4-3 and TRBJ1-1; 8 bases match TRBD1. Germline CDR1 and CDR2: LGHNA and YSLEER. The CDR3 extends over 15 amino acids. J lost 7 bases, V lost 0 bases, and 7 bases had no gene match. This chain's CDR3 is CASSQEPRGQGEAFF. The CDR3 nucleotides read TGCGCCAGCAGCCAAGAGCCCAGGGGGCAGGGTGAAGCTTTCTTT.

The chain has TRBV5-4 and TRBJ2-7; 11 nucleotides align to TRBD1. Trimming removed 0 bases from V and 2 bases from J; junction bases left unmatched: 1. Germline CDR1 and CDR2: SGHNT and YYREEE (reference sequence). CDR3 length: 15 amino acids. The CDR3 DNA reads TGTGCCAGCAGCTTGGGGGGACAGGGGGCCTACGAGCAGTACTTC. This sequence encodes CASSLGGQGAYEQYF.

This clone was picked up one time. This chain links TRBV5-1 with TRBJ1-1; a weak D match, TRBD1 (5 bases). The CDR3 loop spans 15 amino acids. Deletions cut 0 bases from V and 4 bases from J, with 13 bases between. In germline, CDR1 is SGHRS, CDR2 YFSETQ. CDR3 protein: CASSLDLGGSTEAFF. CDR3 nucleotides: TGCGCCAGCAGCTTGGACCTCGGGGGTAGCACTGAAGCTTTCTTT.

This clone has just a few counts. The sample holds other DNA sequences that translate to the same CDR3. This chain uses TRBV5-1 with TRBJ1-2; 9 bases fit TRBD1. The CDR3 is made up of 13 amino acids. Germline V gene sequence: CDR1 SGHRS, CDR2 YFSETQ. V was clipped by 0 bases and J by 7 bases; unmatched bases: 1. CDR3 amino acids: CASSLGQGGGYTF. The CDR3 bases are TGCGCCAGCAGCTTGGGACAGGGGGGTGGCTACACCTTC.

The chain employs TRBV6-2 or TRBV6-3 and TRBJ2-1, with TRBD2 matching over 13 bases. The CDR3 covers 16 residues. Germline V gene sequence: CDR1 MNHEY, CDR2 SVGEGT. V gave up 6 bases and J gave up 4 bases; unmatched junction bases: 6. The CDR3 here is CASSHGLAGAYNEQFF. The CDR3 DNA sequence: TGTGCCAGCAGCCACGGACTAGCGGGGGCTTACAATGAGCAGTTCTTC.

The V call is TRBV5-1, the J call TRBJ1-6; 9 nucleotides match TRBD1. The CDR3 sequence is 15 residues long. With V trimmed by 0 bases and J by 9 bases, 4 bases remained unmatched. Germline V gene lookup returns CDR1 SGHRS and CDR2 YFSETQ. This chain's CDR3 is CASSLGSTGGSPLHF. The CDR3, as DNA: TGCGCCAGCAGCTTGGGCTCGACAGGGGGTTCACCCCTCCACTTT. The full variable domain, in which reference TRBV5-1 and TRBJ1-6 provide the parts outside the CDR3, is KAGVTQTPRYLIKTRGQQVTLSCSPISGHRSVSWYQQTPGQGLQFLFEYFSETQRNKGNFPGRFSGRQFSNSRSEMNVSTLELGDSALYLCASSLGSTGGSPLHFGNGTRLTVT.

This chain's CDR3 is CASSIATNEKLFF. The CDR3 nucleotides are TGCGCCAGCTCAATTGCAACTAATGAAAAACTGTTTTTT. J is TRBJ1-4 and V is TRBV4-3, with D uncertain. The CDR3 is made up of 13 amino acids. V shed 8 bases and J shed 0 bases, with 7 bases lying between them. CDR1 and CDR2 from the germline V gene are LGHNA and YSLEER.

The rearrangement uses TRBV12-1 and TRBJ2-1; the table calls TRBD2, which could not be checked here. TRBV12-1 is designated a pseudogene. The CDR3 covers 14 residues. CDR3 DNA: TGTGCCAATCCAAGCGGGGGGGTGCAGAATGAGCAGTTCTTC. Translation gives CANPSGGVQNEQFF.

The genes are TRBV30 and TRBJ1-6; D is unresolved. Deletions cut 4 bases from V and 7 bases from J, with 17 bases between. This CDR3 spans 15 amino acids. Germline V gene data show CDR1 as GTSNPN and CDR2 as SVGIG (reference sequence). The CDR3: CAWTTVSIRNSPLHF. The DNA of the CDR3 is TGTGCCTGGACAACAGTCTCTATAAGAAATTCACCCCTCCACTTT.

V usage is TRBV27 and J usage is TRBJ1-1, with 7 bases aligning to TRBD1. J was trimmed by 9 bases and V by 6 bases; bases with no gene match: 7. Germline assignment: CDR1 MNHEY and CDR2 SMNVEV (reference sequence). The CDR3 is 12 amino acids. In nucleotides, the CDR3 is TGTGCCAGCAGGCGCCGGGGACAGAAAGCTTTCTTT. It yields the protein CASRRRGQKAFF.

This clone appeared a single time. V gene TRBV19 combines with J gene TRBJ1-6, with 9 bases matching TRBD1. Germline V CDR1 and CDR2: LNHDA, SQIVND (reference sequence). The CDR3 is 16 amino acids. V lost 4 bases, J lost 7 bases, and 8 bases stayed unmatched. The CDR3 loop is CASSTGTGLGNSPLHF. CDR3 nucleotide sequence: TGTGCCAGTAGTACGGGGACAGGGCTTGGAAATTCACCCCTCCACTTT.

The CDR3 DNA sequence: TGTGCCAGCAGTCTTCCAGAGGGCGCAGCTTTCTTT. It yields the protein CASSLPEGAAFF. The rearrangement uses TRBV28 and TRBJ1-1; D uncertain. Trimming left V 5 bases short and J 10 bases short, with 14 bases between. The CDR3 loop spans 12 amino acids. Germline V gene sequence: CDR1 MDHEN, CDR2 SYDVKM.

CDR3 coding DNA: TGTGCCAGCAGCTTAACAGGGGGCATGGACGAGCAGTACTTC. It encodes CASSLTGGMDEQYF. V is TRBV7-9 and J is TRBJ2-7; 9 bases fit TRBD1. This CDR3 region has 14 residues. CDR1 and CDR2 (germline): SEHNR, FQNEAQ (reference sequence). V was pared by 2 bases and J by 5 bases, with 4 bases of the junction left unmatched.

The chain uses TRBV7-2 and TRBJ1-5; D not certain. Trimming removed 1 base from V and 3 bases from J, with 13 bases in between. The germline CDR1 and CDR2 sequences are SGHTA and FQGNSA. The length of the CDR3 is 16 residues. The CDR3 bases are TGTGCCAGCAGCTTAGATGGCACCCAATTCAATCAGCCCCAGCATTTT. Protein: CASSLDGTQFNQPQHF.

The gene calls are TRBV6-5 and TRBJ2-5; 11 bases align to TRBD2. V trimming: 4 bases; J trimming: 5 bases; junction bases outside the gene matches: 6. Germline V lookup: CDR1 MNHEY, CDR2 SVGAGI. The CDR3 sequence is 15 residues long. This CDR3 is CASSFSGGAFETQYF. The CDR3 region has the DNA TGTGCCAGCAGTTTTAGCGGGGGGGCCTTCGAGACCCAGTACTTC.

The chain uses TRBV2 and TRBJ2-6; no reliable D call. V was trimmed by 5 bases and J by 0 bases, leaving 5 bases between them. CDR3 length: 14 amino acids. Germline V gene lookup returns CDR1 SNHLY and CDR2 FYNNEI. For the CDR3, the DNA is TGTGCCAGCAGTCCTACCTCTGGGGCCAACGTCCTGACTTTC. Its translation: CASSPTSGANVLTF.

This chain joins TRBV10-1 and TRBJ2-4; TRBD2 might be the D (5 bases). This CDR3 has 14 residues. CDR1 is WNHNN and CDR2 is SYGVQD in the germline V gene (reference sequence). V lost 3 bases, J lost 6 bases, and 12 bases lay in between. Here the CDR3 DNA reads TGCGCCAGCAGTGAAGACCCACGGGGAAACATTCAGTACTTC. Protein product: CASSEDPRGNIQYF.

This clone has just one count. This rearrangement joins TRBV6-5 to TRBJ2-3; unclear D gene. This CDR3 is built from 12 residues. Germline CDR1 and CDR2: MNHEY and SVGAGI. The V end lost 7 bases, the J end lost 4 bases, and 9 bases lay between the germline ends. As DNA, the CDR3 is TGTGCCAGCACTCCCTTCCCAGATACGCAGTATTTT. Translating it yields CASTPFPDTQYF.

The rearrangement links TRBV6-2 or TRBV6-3 to TRBJ2-7, with D unresolved. V gave up 1 base and J gave up 3 bases, with 10 bases separating them. Germline lookup yields CDR1 MNHEY and CDR2 SVGEGT. CDR3 size: 14 residues. CDR3 nucleotides: TGTGCCAGCAGTTACTACGGGTTGCACTACGAGCAGTACTTC. Protein sequence: CASSYYGLHYEQYF.